This TCR beta chain was identified during a study of T cells after posttransplantation cyclophosphamide. Study-wide results and limits: Recipient CMV seropositivity and CMV reactivation strongly tracked TRB clonality.

The repertoire was sequenced with immunoSEQ multiplex PCR; TCRdb's copy has only in-frame clones and lacks some. The sample contains 10,000 to 15,000 clones, about 80% of which appear only once. Controls had myeloablative marrow grafts with methotrexate and calcineurin inhibitor, sampled at 1 year. Trimming left V 7 bases short and J 5 bases short, with 17 bases between. Looked up from germline, CDR1 is LNHDA and CDR2 is SQIVND (reference sequence). The CDR3 contains 14 residues. About this clone itself: What it recognizes is unknown.

This sample comprised PBMCs, obtained around 350 days after allogeneic stem cell transplant with calcineurin inhibitor and methotrexate. The receptor's source is a young adult male patient who received an allogeneic stem cell transplant from an unrelated donor, was CMV-positive, and had acute GVHD only. Some T cells here may be from the graft donor. The rearrangement links TRBV19 to TRBJ1-2; D possibly corresponds to TRBD1 (5 bases). The CDR3 DNA is TGTGCCAGTATTTCAGGGCAAACCCCTTATGGCTACACCTTC. Translation gives CASISGQTPYGYTF.